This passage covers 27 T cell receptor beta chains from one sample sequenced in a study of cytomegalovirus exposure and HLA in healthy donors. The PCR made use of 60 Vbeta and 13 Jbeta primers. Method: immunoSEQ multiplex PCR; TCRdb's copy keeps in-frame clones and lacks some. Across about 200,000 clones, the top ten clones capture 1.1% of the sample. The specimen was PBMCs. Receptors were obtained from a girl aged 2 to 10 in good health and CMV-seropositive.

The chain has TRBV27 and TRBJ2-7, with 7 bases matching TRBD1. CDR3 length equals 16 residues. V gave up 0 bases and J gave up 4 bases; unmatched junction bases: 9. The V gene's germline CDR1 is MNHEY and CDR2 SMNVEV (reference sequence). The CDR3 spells CASSLSFGTALYEQYF. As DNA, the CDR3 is TGTGCCAGCAGTTTATCTTTCGGGACAGCGTTATACGAGCAGTACTTC.

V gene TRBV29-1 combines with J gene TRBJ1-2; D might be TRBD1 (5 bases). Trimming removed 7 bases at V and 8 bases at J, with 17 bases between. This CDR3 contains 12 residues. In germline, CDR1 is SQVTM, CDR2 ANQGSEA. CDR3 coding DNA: TGCAGCGCCCTCAGGGCCGTGAACGGCTACACCTTC. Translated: CSALRAVNGYTF.

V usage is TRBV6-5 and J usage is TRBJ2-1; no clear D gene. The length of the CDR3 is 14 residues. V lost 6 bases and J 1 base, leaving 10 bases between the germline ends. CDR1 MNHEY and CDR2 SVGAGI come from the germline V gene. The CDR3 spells CASRTRRSYNEQFF. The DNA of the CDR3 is TGTGCCAGCAGAACCCGTCGGTCCTACAATGAGCAGTTCTTC.

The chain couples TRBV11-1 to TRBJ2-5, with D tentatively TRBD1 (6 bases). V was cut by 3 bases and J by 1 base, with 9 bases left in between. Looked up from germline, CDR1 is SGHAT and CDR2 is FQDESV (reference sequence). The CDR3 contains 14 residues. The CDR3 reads CASSLRQVQETQYF. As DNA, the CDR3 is TGTGCCAGCAGCTTGAGACAGGTCCAAGAGACCCAGTACTTC.

As DNA, the CDR3 is TGTGCCAGCACCCGACCCCCGGGGAATGAGCAGTTCTTC. Its protein product is CASTRPPGNEQFF. This chain connects TRBV6-6 to TRBJ2-1; D is possibly TRBD2 (5 bases). The length of the CDR3 is 13 residues. V shed 7 bases and J shed 7 bases, with 14 bases lying between them. The germline CDR1 and CDR2 sequences are MNHNY and SVGAGI (reference sequence).

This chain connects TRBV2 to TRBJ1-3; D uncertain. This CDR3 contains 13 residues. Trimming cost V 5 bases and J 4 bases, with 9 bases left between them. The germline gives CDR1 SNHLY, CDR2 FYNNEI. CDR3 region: CASSSTAGNTIYF. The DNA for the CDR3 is TGTGCCAGCAGTAGCACAGCCGGAAACACCATATATTTT.

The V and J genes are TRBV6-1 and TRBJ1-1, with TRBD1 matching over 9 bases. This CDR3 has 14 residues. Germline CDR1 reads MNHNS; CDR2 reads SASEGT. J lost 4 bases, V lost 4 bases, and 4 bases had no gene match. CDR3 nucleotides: TGTGCCAGCAGTGCACAGGGGGCCGGCACTGAAGCTTTCTTT. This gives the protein CASSAQGAGTEAFF.

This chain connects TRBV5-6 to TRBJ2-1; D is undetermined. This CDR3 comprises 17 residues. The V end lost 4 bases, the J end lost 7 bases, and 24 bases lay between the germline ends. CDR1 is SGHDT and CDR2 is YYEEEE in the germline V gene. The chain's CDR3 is CASSLILVEFGRNEQFF. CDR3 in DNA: TGTGCCAGCAGCCTAATTTTGGTGGAGTTCGGTAGGAATGAGCAGTTCTTC.

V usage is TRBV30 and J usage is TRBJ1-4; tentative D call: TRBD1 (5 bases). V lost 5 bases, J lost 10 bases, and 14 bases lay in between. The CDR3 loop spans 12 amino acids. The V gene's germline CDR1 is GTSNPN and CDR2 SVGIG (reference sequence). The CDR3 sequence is CAWDSAQGKLFF. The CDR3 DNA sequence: TGTGCCTGGGATTCCGCTCAGGGAAAACTGTTTTTT.

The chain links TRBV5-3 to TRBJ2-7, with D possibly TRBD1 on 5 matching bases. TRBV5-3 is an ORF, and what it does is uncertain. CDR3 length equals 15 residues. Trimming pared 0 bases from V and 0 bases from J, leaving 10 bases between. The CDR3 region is CARSLVAGYSYEQYF. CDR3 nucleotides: TGTGCCAGAAGCTTGGTGGCAGGGTACTCCTACGAGCAGTACTTC.

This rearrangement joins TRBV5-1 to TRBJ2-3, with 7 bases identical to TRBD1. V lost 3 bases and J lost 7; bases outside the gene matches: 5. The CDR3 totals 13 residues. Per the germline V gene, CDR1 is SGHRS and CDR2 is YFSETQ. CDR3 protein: CASSSDRVNTQYF. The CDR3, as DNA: TGCGCCAGCAGCTCCGACAGGGTCAATACGCAGTATTTT. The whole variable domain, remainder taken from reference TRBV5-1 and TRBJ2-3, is KAGVTQTPRYLIKTRGQQVTLSCSPISGHRSVSWYQQTPGQGLQFLFEYFSETQRNKGNFPGRFSGRQFSNSRSEMNVSTLELGDSALYLCASSSDRVNTQYFGPGTRLTVL.

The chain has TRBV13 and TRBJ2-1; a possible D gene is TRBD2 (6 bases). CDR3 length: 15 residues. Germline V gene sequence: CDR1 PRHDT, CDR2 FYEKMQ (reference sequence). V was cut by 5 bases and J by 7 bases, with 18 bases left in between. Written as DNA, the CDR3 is TGTGCCAGCAGCCTCCCCACCGGGACTGAAAATGAGCAGTTCTTC. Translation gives CASSLPTGTENEQFF. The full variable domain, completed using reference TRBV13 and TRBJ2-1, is AAGVIQSPRHLIKEKRETATLKCYPIPRHDTVYWYQQGPGQDPQFLISFYEKMQSDKGSIPDRFSAQQFSDYHSELNMSSLELGDSALYFCASSLPTGTENEQFFGPGTRLTVL.

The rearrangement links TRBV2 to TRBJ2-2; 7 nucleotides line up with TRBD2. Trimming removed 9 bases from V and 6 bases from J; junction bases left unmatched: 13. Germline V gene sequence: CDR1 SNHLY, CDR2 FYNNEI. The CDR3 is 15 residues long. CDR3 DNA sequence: TGTGCCAGTGCGCTTGGGTTAGCGGGCCCCGGGGAGCTGTTTTTT. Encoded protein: CASALGLAGPGELFF.

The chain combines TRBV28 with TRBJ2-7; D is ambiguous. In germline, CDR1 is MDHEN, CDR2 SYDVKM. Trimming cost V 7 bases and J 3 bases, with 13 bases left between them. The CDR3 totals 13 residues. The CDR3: CASTSTPHYEQYF. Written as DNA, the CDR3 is TGTGCCAGCACTTCGACACCTCACTACGAGCAGTACTTC.

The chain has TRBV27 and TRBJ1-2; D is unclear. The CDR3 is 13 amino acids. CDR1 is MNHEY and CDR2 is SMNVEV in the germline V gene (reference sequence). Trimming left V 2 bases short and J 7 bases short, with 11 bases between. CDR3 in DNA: TGTGCCAGCAGTTTAGGGGTAGAGGGTGGCTACACCTTC. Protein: CASSLGVEGGYTF.

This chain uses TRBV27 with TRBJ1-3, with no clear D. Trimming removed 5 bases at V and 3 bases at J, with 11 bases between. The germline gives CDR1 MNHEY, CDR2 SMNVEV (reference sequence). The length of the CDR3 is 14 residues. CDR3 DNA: TGTGCCAGCAGTCAGGACTGGGGTGGAAACACCATATATTTT. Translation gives CASSQDWGGNTIYF.

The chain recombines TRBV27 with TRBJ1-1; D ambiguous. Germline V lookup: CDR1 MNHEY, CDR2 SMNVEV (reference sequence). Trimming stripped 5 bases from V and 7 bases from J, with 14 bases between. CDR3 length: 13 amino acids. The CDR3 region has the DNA TGTGCCAGCAGTAAGCACGGGTCGGGTGAAGCTTTCTTT. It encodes CASSKHGSGEAFF.

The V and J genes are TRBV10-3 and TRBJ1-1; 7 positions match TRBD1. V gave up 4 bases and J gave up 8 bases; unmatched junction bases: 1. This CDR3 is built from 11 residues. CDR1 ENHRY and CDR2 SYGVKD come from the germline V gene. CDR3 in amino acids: CAISGGQEAFF. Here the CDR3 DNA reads TGTGCCATCAGTGGGGGACAGGAAGCTTTCTTT.

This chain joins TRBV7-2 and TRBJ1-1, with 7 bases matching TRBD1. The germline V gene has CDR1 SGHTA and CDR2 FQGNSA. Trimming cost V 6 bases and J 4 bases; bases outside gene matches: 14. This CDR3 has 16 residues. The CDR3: CASRTQGGSPVTEAFF. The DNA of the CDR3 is TGTGCCAGCAGAACCCAGGGGGGCTCTCCTGTCACTGAAGCTTTCTTT.

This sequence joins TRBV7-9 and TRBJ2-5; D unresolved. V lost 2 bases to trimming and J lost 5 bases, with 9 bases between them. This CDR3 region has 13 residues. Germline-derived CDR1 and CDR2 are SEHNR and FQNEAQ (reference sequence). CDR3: CASSLPSRETQYF. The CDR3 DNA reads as TGTGCCAGCAGCTTACCGTCCCGGGAGACCCAGTACTTC.

The CDR3 DNA reads TGTGCCAGCGGGGGGACTAATGAAAAACTGTTTTTT. Translating it yields CASGGTNEKLFF. This chain uses TRBV2 with TRBJ1-4, with a tentative D call TRBD1 (5 bases). The CDR3 runs to 12 residues. Between the trimmed V and J ends, which lost 8 bases and 2 bases, there was a span of 6 bases. CDR1 is SNHLY and CDR2 is FYNNEI in the germline V gene.

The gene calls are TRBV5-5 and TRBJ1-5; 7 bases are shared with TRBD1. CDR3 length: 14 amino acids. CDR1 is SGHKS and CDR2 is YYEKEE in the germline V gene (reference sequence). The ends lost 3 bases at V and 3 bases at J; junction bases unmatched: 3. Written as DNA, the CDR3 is TGTGCCAGCAGCTCAGGGACAGTCAATCAGCCCCAGCATTTT. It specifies CASSSGTVNQPQHF.

This chain's CDR3 is CASSILDQGARGYTF. The CDR3 bases are TGTGCCAGTAGTATCCTTGATCAGGGGGCCCGTGGCTACACCTTC. The chain employs TRBV19 and TRBJ1-2, with 8 bases fitting TRBD1. Germline V lookup: CDR1 LNHDA, CDR2 SQIVND (reference sequence). J gave up 7 bases and V 3 bases, and 10 bases lay outside the gene matches. The CDR3 covers 15 residues.

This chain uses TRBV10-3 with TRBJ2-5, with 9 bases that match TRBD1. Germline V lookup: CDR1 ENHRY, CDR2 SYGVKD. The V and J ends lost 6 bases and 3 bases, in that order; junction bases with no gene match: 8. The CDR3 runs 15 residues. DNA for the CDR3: TGTGCCATCAGGACCCTACGGGACAGGGAAGAGACCCAGTACTTC. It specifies CAIRTLRDREETQYF.

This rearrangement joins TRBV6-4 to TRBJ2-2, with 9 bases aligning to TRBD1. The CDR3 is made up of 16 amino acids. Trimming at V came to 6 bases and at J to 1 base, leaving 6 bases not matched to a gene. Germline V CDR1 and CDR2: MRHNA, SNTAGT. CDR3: CASSELGQGNTGELFF. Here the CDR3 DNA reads TGTGCCAGCAGCGAATTGGGACAGGGGAACACCGGGGAGCTGTTTTTT.

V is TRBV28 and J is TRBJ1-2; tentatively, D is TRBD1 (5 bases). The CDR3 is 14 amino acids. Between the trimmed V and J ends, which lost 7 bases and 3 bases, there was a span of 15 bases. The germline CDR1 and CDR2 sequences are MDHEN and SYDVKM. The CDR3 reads CASIQGLGDYGYTF. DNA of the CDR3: TGTGCCAGCATTCAGGGTCTAGGGGACTATGGCTACACCTTC.

This chain's CDR3 is CASSFTSGSADTQYF. CDR3 sequence (DNA): TGTGCCAGCAGCTTTACTAGCGGGAGCGCAGATACGCAGTATTTT. The chain recombines TRBV7-3 with TRBJ2-3; 11 bases fit TRBD2. CDR1 is SGHTA, CDR2 FQGTGA, per germline. V gave up 3 bases and J gave up 4 bases; unmatched junction bases: 3. The length of the CDR3 is 15 residues. Filled out from reference TRBV7-3 and TRBJ2-3, the complete variable domain reads GAGVSQTPSNKVTEKGKYVELRCDPISGHTALYWYRQSLGQGPEFLIYFQGTGAADDSGLPNDRFFAVRPEGSVSTLKIQRTERGDSAVYLCASSFTSGSADTQYFGPGTRLTVL.